These 28 T cell receptor beta chains originate from one sample sequenced in a study of blood T cell repertoires in COVID-19. The table came from immunoSEQ multiplex PCR; TCRdb's copy has only in-frame clones and leaves some out. The data contain 120,000 to 150,000 clones, about 90% of them singletons. Sequencing was done on a sample of peripheral blood. These TCRs come from an elderly man with acute or convalescent COVID-19.

A remark on this clone: This likely comes from a read error, as the CDR3 has no conserved phenylalanine or tryptophan at its end. V is TRBV28 and J is TRBJ1-2; 7 positions match TRBD1. The junction had 10 bases not matched to a gene; V was cut back by 8 bases and J by 7 bases. Germline V lookup: CDR1 MDHEN, CDR2 SYDVKM. This CDR3 contains 13 residues. The CDR3 sequence is CASFGQGGGGYTL. CDR3 bases: TGTGCCAGCTTCGGGCAGGGGGGCGGTGGCTACACCCTC.

In its sample, this clone was seen once. V usage is TRBV3-1 (or the pseudogene TRBV3-2) and J usage is TRBJ1-1, with 11 bases lining up with TRBD1. CDR1 LGHDT and CDR2 YNNKEL come from the germline V gene (reference sequence). After removal of 4 bases from V and 5 bases from J, the junction contained 6 bases not matched to a gene. The CDR3 is 15 amino acids. In DNA, the CDR3 is TGTGCCAGCAGCCCCTGGGGACAGGGGGATACTGAAGCTTTCTTT. Translating it yields CASSPWGQGDTEAFF.

The rearrangement links TRBV6-5 to TRBJ1-5; 10 bases match TRBD1. CDR1 and CDR2 (germline): MNHEY, SVGAGI. Trimming at V came to 6 bases and at J to 2 bases, leaving 4 bases not matched to a gene. The CDR3 totals 15 residues. The CDR3 spells CASSFGQGGNQPQHF. For the CDR3, the DNA is TGTGCCAGCAGCTTCGGACAGGGGGGCAATCAGCCCCAGCATTTT.

The chain uses TRBV5-1 and TRBJ1-3; 8 bases align to TRBD1. The CDR3 runs to 16 residues. Germline-derived CDR1 and CDR2 are SGHRS and YFSETQ. The V gene end was trimmed by 2 bases and the J gene end by 1 base; junction bases not matched to a gene: 5. The CDR3 DNA reads TGCGCCAGCAGCTTCGGACAGGGAAAATCTGGAAACACCATATATTTT. Protein sequence: CASSFGQGKSGNTIYF. The full variable domain, with the rest looked up from reference TRBV5-1 and TRBJ1-3, is KAGVTQTPRYLIKTRGQQVTLSCSPISGHRSVSWYQQTPGQGLQFLFEYFSETQRNKGNFPGRFSGRQFSNSRSEMNVSTLELGDSALYLCASSFGQGKSGNTIYFGEGSWLTVV.

This chain uses TRBV28 with TRBJ1-1, with D possibly being TRBD1 (6 bases). The ends were cut back, 6 bases at V and 5 bases at J, with 16 bases in the middle. The CDR3 extends over 14 amino acids. Germline CDR1 is MDHEN and CDR2 is SYDVKM. Here the CDR3 DNA reads TGTGCCAGCAGCGCACCAGGGGATCGTACTGAAGCTTTCTTT. This gives the protein CASSAPGDRTEAFF.

V is TRBV6-2 or TRBV6-3 and J is TRBJ1-6; D is ambiguous. Germline loops: CDR1 MNHEY, CDR2 SVGEGT. The CDR3 length is 11 residues. V was shortened by 1 base and J by 15 bases, with 7 bases between the two germline ends. CDR3 region: CASSYWQDLHF. DNA for the CDR3: TGTGCCAGCAGTTACTGGCAGGACCTCCACTTT.

V is TRBV20-1 and J is TRBJ2-5; 9 positions agree with TRBD2. The ends lost 3 bases at V and 2 bases at J; junction bases unmatched: 4. This CDR3 spans 14 amino acids. CDR1 is DFQATT and CDR2 is SNEGSKA in the germline V gene (reference sequence). The CDR3 DNA sequence: TGCAGTGCTAGTCTAGCGGGGATACAAGAGACCCAGTACTTC. Protein sequence: CSASLAGIQETQYF.

V gene TRBV5-5 combines with J gene TRBJ1-5, with TRBD1 as a possible D gene (5 bases). V was clipped by 4 bases and J by 4 bases, with 12 bases between them. Germline V gene sequence: CDR1 SGHKS, CDR2 YYEKEE (reference sequence). The CDR3 length is 14 residues. CDR3 sequence (DNA): TGTGCCAGCAGCCAAGACAGTCTAAATCAGCCCCAGCATTTT. This gives the protein CASSQDSLNQPQHF.

The chain couples TRBV7-3 to TRBJ1-1; D perhaps matches TRBD1 (6 bases). V was shortened by 10 bases and J by 2 bases, with 14 bases between the two germline ends. The CDR3 runs 13 residues. Germline V gene lookup returns CDR1 SGHTA and CDR2 FQGTGA. CDR3 bases: TGTGCCACAGCCCAACAGGGCAACACTGAAGCTTTCTTT. Residues: CATAQQGNTEAFF.

This sequence joins TRBV3-1 (or the pseudogene TRBV3-2) and TRBJ1-2, with no clear D. Germline values: CDR1 LGHDT, CDR2 YNNKEL (reference sequence). The CDR3 runs to 13 residues. The V end lost 0 bases, the J end lost 5 bases, and 7 bases lay between the germline ends. CDR3 sequence (DNA): TGTGCCAGCAGCCAAGATACGGGGTATGGCTACACCTTC. Encoded protein: CASSQDTGYGYTF.

J is TRBJ2-5 and V is TRBV4-1; the D gene is possibly TRBD1 (6 bases). This CDR3 is 15 amino acids long. V dropped 0 bases and J dropped 5 bases, with 13 bases sitting between them. CDR1 and CDR2 (germline): MGHRA, YSYEKL. This CDR3 reads CASSQDGGLRETQYF. The DNA of the CDR3 is TGCGCCAGCAGCCAAGATGGGGGCCTCAGGGAGACCCAGTACTTC.

The rearrangement links TRBV7-9 to TRBJ1-2; tentatively, D is TRBD1 (5 bases). Trimming left V 4 bases short and J 4 bases short, with 13 bases between. This CDR3 contains 14 residues. The germline CDR1 and CDR2 sequences are SEHNR and FQNEAQ (reference sequence). The DNA of the CDR3 is TGTGCCAGCAGCTGGGGGGAGGGTGGCTATGGCTACACCTTC. Its protein is CASSWGEGGYGYTF. Together with reference TRBV7-9 and TRBJ1-2, the CDR3 gives the full variable domain: DTGVSQNPRHKITKRGQNVTFRCDPISEHNRLYWYRQTLGQGPEFLTYFQNEAQLEKSRLLSDRFSAERPKGSFSTLEIQRTEQGDSAMYLCASSWGEGGYGYTFGSGTRLTVV.

The gene calls are TRBV6-1 and TRBJ2-4, with D tentatively TRBD2 (6 bases). In germline, CDR1 is MNHNS, CDR2 SASEGT. This CDR3 comprises 18 residues. Trimming left V 2 bases short and J 3 bases short, with 20 bases between. CDR3 protein: CASSETRVGVGGKNIQYF. CDR3 nucleotides: TGTGCCAGCAGTGAAACCCGAGTAGGTGTGGGGGGCAAAAACATTCAGTACTTC.

This clone was picked up one time. J is TRBJ2-1 and V is TRBV19, with D perhaps TRBD1 (6 bases). Germline CDR1 and CDR2: LNHDA and SQIVND (reference sequence). The V and J ends lost 1 base and 2 bases respectively, with 9 bases between them. This CDR3 region has 15 residues. CDR3 sequence reads: CASSIGGGTYNEQFF. In DNA, the CDR3 is TGTGCCAGTAGTATAGGAGGGGGTACCTACAATGAGCAGTTCTTC.

This chain uses TRBV3-1 (or the pseudogene TRBV3-2) with TRBJ2-5, with D possibly TRBD1 on 6 matching bases. The CDR3 consists of 16 residues. Trimming removed 5 bases from V and 4 bases from J, with 20 bases in between. Germline V gene lookup returns CDR1 LGHDT and CDR2 YNNKEL (reference sequence). CDR3 in DNA: TGTGCCAGCAGCAGACGGACAGCAGGGCCCCGAGAGACCCAGTACTTC. Amino acids: CASSRRTAGPRETQYF.

The rearrangement links TRBV19 to TRBJ2-6; 11 bases fit TRBD2. Losses at the gene ends were 5 bases for V and 0 bases for J; bases not matched to a gene: 3. The CDR3 extends over 17 amino acids. The germline CDR1 and CDR2 sequences are LNHDA and SQIVND (reference sequence). CDR3 residues: CASSDGLAGSGANVLTF. The CDR3 DNA reads as TGTGCCAGTAGTGATGGACTAGCGGGCTCTGGGGCCAACGTCCTGACTTTC.

This clone appeared a single time. The chain uses TRBV6-2 or TRBV6-3 and TRBJ2-3, with 8 positions matching TRBD2. J was trimmed by 3 bases and V by 2 bases; bases with no gene match: 7. Germline CDR1 MNHEY, CDR2 SVGEGT. The CDR3 has 16 residues. The chain's CDR3 is CASSYRAGEVTDTQYF. The DNA for the CDR3 is TGTGCCAGCAGTTACAGAGCGGGAGAGGTAACAGATACGCAGTATTTT.

The chain links TRBV19 to TRBJ2-1; 7 bases map to TRBD1. This CDR3 contains 14 residues. Trimming removed 5 bases from V and 1 base from J; junction bases left unmatched: 2. The V gene's germline CDR1 is LNHDA and CDR2 SQIVND (reference sequence). This CDR3 is CASSEDRSYNEQFF. The CDR3, as DNA: TGTGCCAGTAGTGAGGACAGGTCCTACAATGAGCAGTTCTTC.

The chain joins TRBV2 to TRBJ1-4; D uncertain. Trimming took 6 bases from V and 8 from J, leaving 13 bases between them. Germline V lookup: CDR1 SNHLY, CDR2 FYNNEI. The CDR3 is 13 residues long. The CDR3 DNA follows: TGTGCCAGCAGGAGTGACCCTAGGGAAAAACTGTTTTTT. It yields the protein CASRSDPREKLFF.

This sequence joins TRBV6-5 and TRBJ1-2, with 7 positions matching TRBD1. The germline gives CDR1 MNHEY, CDR2 SVGAGI. This CDR3 is 15 amino acids long. The V gene end was trimmed by 8 bases and the J gene end by 5 bases; junction bases not matched to a gene: 14. CDR3 DNA: TGTGCCAGCGCCCAGGGACAGACGCTCACATATGGCTACACCTTC. This encodes CASAQGQTLTYGYTF.

The genes are TRBV5-1 and TRBJ1-3; possible D gene TRBD1, 5 bases. Germline V gene sequence: CDR1 SGHRS, CDR2 YFSETQ. V lost 2 bases and J lost 0, with 9 bases in between. This CDR3 is built from 15 residues. The CDR3 reads CASSFPDTSGNTIYF. The CDR3 coding sequence is TGCGCCAGCAGCTTCCCGGACACCTCTGGAAACACCATATATTTT.

The gene calls are TRBV14 and TRBJ2-2, with D possibly matching TRBD2 (5 bases). The CDR3 has 16 residues. V was clipped by 4 bases and J by 5 bases, with 17 bases between them. Germline V gene sequence: CDR1 SGHDN, CDR2 FVKESK. The CDR3 DNA sequence: TGTGCCAGCAGCCTAATTCGCGGAGGCGGGACCGGGGAGCTGTTTTTT. It codes for CASSLIRGGGTGELFF.

V is TRBV11-2 and J is TRBJ2-1; the match to TRBD2 covers 7 bases. Germline CDR1 SGHAT, CDR2 FQNNGV. This CDR3 region has 18 residues. V dropped 5 bases and J dropped 0; count of bases not matched to a gene: 13. The CDR3 DNA is TGTGCCAGCAGCCGTACGGTCGCTAGCGGATTCTCCTACAATGAGCAGTTCTTC. It codes for CASSRTVASGFSYNEQFF. Full variable domain (outside the CDR3, taken from reference TRBV11-2 and TRBJ2-1): EAGVAQSPRYKIIEKRQSVAFWCNPISGHATLYWYQQILGQGPKLLIQFQNNGVVDDSQLPKDRFSAERLKGVDSTLKIQPAKLEDSAVYLCASSRTVASGFSYNEQFFGPGTRLTVL.

This chain links TRBV30 with TRBJ2-3; TRBD2 is a possible D gene (5 bases). The CDR3 runs 14 residues. Germline V gene sequence: CDR1 GTSNPN, CDR2 SVGIG (reference sequence). The V and J ends lost 2 bases and 3 bases respectively, with 12 bases between them. CDR3 in DNA: TGTGCCTGGAGTAGCGGCGGGCCTACAGATACGCAGTATTTT. This codes for CAWSSGGPTDTQYF. The full variable domain, its missing parts supplied by reference TRBV30 and TRBJ2-3, is SQTIHQWPATLVQPVGSPLSLECTVEGTSNPNLYWYRQAAGRGLQLLFYSVGIGQISSEVPQNLSASRPQDRQFILSSKKLLLSDSGFYLCAWSSGGPTDTQYFGPGTRLTVL.

The chain recombines TRBV28 with TRBJ2-7; TRBD1 matches 7 bases. Losses at the gene ends were 4 bases for V and 2 bases for J; bases not matched to a gene: 5. CDR3 length equals 14 residues. Germline loops: CDR1 MDHEN, CDR2 SYDVKM. The CDR3 sequence is CASSSGTEPYEQYF. The CDR3 nucleotides are TGTGCCAGCAGTTCTGGGACAGAGCCCTACGAGCAGTACTTC. Full variable domain (remainder filled in from reference TRBV28 and TRBJ2-7): DVKVTQSSRYLVKRTGEKVFLECVQDMDHENMFWYRQDPGLGLRLIYFSYDVKMKEKGDIPEGYSVSREKKERFSLILESASTNQTSMYLCASSSGTEPYEQYFGPGTRLTVT.

The chain links TRBV24-1 to TRBJ2-3, with D maybe TRBD2 (6 bases). From germline, CDR1 is KGHDR and CDR2 SFDVKD. The CDR3 is 16 residues long. V dropped 6 bases and J dropped 6 bases, with 21 bases sitting between them. The CDR3 DNA follows: TGTGCCACCAGTCATCGTCGGGGCGGGGCGGGGGATACGCAGTATTTT. Protein sequence: CATSHRRGGAGDTQYF.

This rearrangement joins TRBV9 to TRBJ1-4, with a tentative D call TRBD1 (6 bases). V shed 2 bases and J shed 7 bases, with 21 bases lying between them. The CDR3 loop spans 17 amino acids. Per the germline V gene, CDR1 is SGDLS and CDR2 is YYNGEE. In DNA form, the CDR3 reads TGTGCCAGCAGCGTGGCCTCTACCGGGGGGGCGCGTGAAAAACTGTTTTTT. Translation gives CASSVASTGGAREKLFF. The whole variable domain, remainder taken from reference TRBV9 and TRBJ1-4, is DSGVTQTPKHLITATGQRVTLRCSPRSGDLSVYWYQQSLDQGLQFLIQYYNGEERAKGNILERFSAQQFPDLHSELNLSSLELGDSALYFCASSVASTGGAREKLFFGSGTQLSVL.

V is TRBV7-9 and J is TRBJ2-3, with 15 bases identical to TRBD2. This CDR3 comprises 18 residues. The V segment lost 5 bases and the J segment 4 bases; nucleotides outside the gene matches: 10. Germline values: CDR1 SEHNR, CDR2 FQNEAQ (reference sequence). CDR3 DNA sequence: TGTGCCAGCAGCCGGACTAGCGGGAGGGCCGGGTTGGCAGATACGCAGTATTTT. Its protein product is CASSRTSGRAGLADTQYF.